These 13 T cell receptor beta chains came from one sample sequenced in a study of shared clonotypes between healthy human individuals. Produced via immunoSEQ multiplex PCR; TCRdb's table is partial and in-frame only. This repertoire shows over a million clones, roughly 96% found once; its top ten account for approximately 1%. Sequencing was performed on naive CD4+ T cells sorted from blood. Subset defined: CD45RA+ positively selected. These receptors all come from a man younger than 40 in good health.

Only one count was recorded for this clone. V and J are TRBV19 and TRBJ2-2; the match to TRBD2 covers 8 bases. CDR1 is LNHDA and CDR2 is SQIVND in the germline V gene (reference sequence). Germline trimming cut 8 bases from V and 4 bases from J; bases unmatched to any gene: 6. This CDR3 is built from 14 residues. In DNA, the CDR3 is TGTGCCAGTGGGGGACTAGTGGGCACCGGGGAGCTGTTTTTT. Its translation is CASGGLVGTGELFF.

This clone was seen a single time. CDR3 loop: CASSTRQGKAFF. The CDR3 nucleotides are TGTGCCAGCAGCACCCGACAGGGGAAAGCTTTCTTT. V gene TRBV13 combines with J gene TRBJ1-1; 8 bases agree with TRBD1. Germline V CDR1 and CDR2: PRHDT, FYEKMQ (reference sequence). The CDR3 spans 12 residues. V was pared by 5 bases and J by 9 bases, with 5 bases of the junction left unmatched.

This rearrangement joins TRBV5-1 to TRBJ2-7; D possibly corresponds to TRBD2 (5 bases). The V and J ends lost 4 bases and 0 bases respectively, with 14 bases between them. The CDR3 covers 15 residues. Germline V CDR1 and CDR2: SGHRS, YFSETQ. The CDR3 protein is CASSQGSGSSYEQYF. For the CDR3, the DNA is TGCGCCAGCAGCCAAGGGAGCGGAAGCTCCTACGAGCAGTACTTC.

The genes are TRBV29-1 and TRBJ2-1; D gene uncertain. The germline CDR1 and CDR2 sequences are SQVTM and ANQGSEA. The CDR3 loop spans 12 amino acids. Between the trimmed V and J ends, which lost 3 bases and 3 bases, there was a span of 6 bases. CDR3 sequence reads: CSVDAGYNEQFF. The DNA for the CDR3 is TGCAGCGTTGATGCAGGCTACAATGAGCAGTTCTTC.

Written as DNA, the CDR3 is TGTGCCAGCTCACCCCGGACCATAGGCCCGATTTTAGGGGAGCTGTTTTTT. As protein: CASSPRTIGPILGELFF. The V gene is TRBV18, the J gene TRBJ2-2, with unresolved D. V was cut by 3 bases and J by 8 bases, with 22 bases left in between. This CDR3 is 17 amino acids long. Germline-derived CDR1 and CDR2 are KGHSH and LQKENI.

This chain joins TRBV5-4 and TRBJ2-5; TRBD2 agrees at 10 bases. The CDR3 is 16 amino acids. Trimming took 4 bases from V and 2 from J; bases not matched to a gene: 8. Germline CDR1 and CDR2: SGHNT and YYREEE (reference sequence). CDR3 in amino acids: CASSQGYSGRQETQYF. DNA for the CDR3: TGTGCCAGCAGCCAGGGGTATAGCGGGAGGCAAGAGACCCAGTACTTC.

As for this clone: The same CDR3 arises from other DNA sequences in this sample as well. The gene calls are TRBV28 and TRBJ2-1; D gene unclear. V gave up 3 bases and J gave up 6 bases, with 6 bases separating them. Germline lookup yields CDR1 MDHEN and CDR2 SYDVKM. CDR3 length: 12 residues. CDR3 DNA sequence: TGTGCCAGCAGTTTTACCCCCAATGAGCAGTTCTTC. Protein: CASSFTPNEQFF.

The chain has TRBV4-1 and TRBJ2-2; D gene ambiguous. This CDR3 spans 12 amino acids. The V gene's germline CDR1 is MGHRA and CDR2 YSYEKL. V lost 6 bases and J lost 8, with 10 bases in between. CDR3 nucleotides: TGCGCCAGCAGGGGCTTCATTGGGGAGCTGTTTTTT. It translates to CASRGFIGELFF.

In its sample, this clone was seen once. The chain carries TRBV5-1 and TRBJ1-1; 8 bases match TRBD1. The CDR3 extends over 15 amino acids. CDR1 and CDR2 (germline): SGHRS, YFSETQ. V lost 5 bases and J lost 1; bases outside the gene matches: 7. The CDR3 DNA is TGCGCCAGCAGTCCAGGGGGCAGAGGGAACACTGAAGCTTTCTTT. Translation gives CASSPGGRGNTEAFF.

This clone was seen a single time. The chain is built from TRBV5-1 and TRBJ2-3; 8 bases agree with TRBD1. Germline CDR1 reads SGHRS; CDR2 reads YFSETQ. J gave up 1 base and V 4 bases, and 5 bases lay outside the gene matches. This CDR3 region has 15 residues. The DNA of the CDR3 is TGCGCCAGCAGCCAAGGGGGACAGGGCACAGATACGCAGTATTTT. Encoded protein: CASSQGGQGTDTQYF.

The CDR3 DNA reads as TGCAGCGTTGCAGAGTCTTCTAGCACAGATACGCAGTATTTT. Translation: CSVAESSSTDTQYF. The chain couples TRBV29-1 to TRBJ2-3; no firm D call. V lost 4 bases, J lost 0 bases, and 11 bases lay in between. Germline CDR1 and CDR2: SQVTM and ANQGSEA. This CDR3 is 14 amino acids long.

This clone showed up just once. Other DNA sequences in the same sample also yield this CDR3. The chain links TRBV6-1 to TRBJ2-1, with 8 bases lining up with TRBD1. Germline V gene data show CDR1 as MNHNS and CDR2 as SASEGT. V lost 6 bases to trimming and J lost 2 bases; unmatched junction nucleotides: 6. This CDR3 region has 15 residues. The CDR3, as DNA: TGTGCCAGCAGAAAACCAGGGGGCGCCTACAATGAGCAGTTCTTC. It yields the protein CASRKPGGAYNEQFF.

This clone was counted between two and nine times. The J gene is TRBJ2-3, the V gene TRBV9; D might be TRBD2 (6 bases). The V and J ends lost 0 bases and 2 bases respectively, with 10 bases between them. Looked up from germline, CDR1 is SGDLS and CDR2 is YYNGEE. This CDR3 region has 15 residues. For the CDR3, the DNA is TGTGCCAGCAGCGTAGTGGCTAGCGCCACAGATACGCAGTATTTT. Encoded protein: CASSVVASATDTQYF.